A selection of T cell receptor beta chains follows, all from one sample in a study of T cell responses to AZD1222 COVID-19 vaccine. The assay was immunoSEQ multiplex PCR, and TCRdb's table has in-frame clones only and misses some. The table lists roughly 120,000 clones, 91% of them singletons, with under 3.5% in the top ten. Sequenced material: peripheral blood, taken on day 0 of AZD1222 vaccination. All receptors come from an adult in good health. Both conserved end residues are trimmed from each CDR3. The D gene is left open where the match is weak.

j_call v_call d_call cdr3_aa
TRBJ2-3 TRBV7-9 NA ASSPQDGTDTQY
TRBJ1-5 TRBV30 NA AWSEGARPNQPQH
TRBJ1-4 TRBV7-9 NA ASSFGPAGNEKLF
TRBJ2-1 TRBV29-1 TRBD2 SCYPPRLADFRERDEQF
TRBJ1-1 TRBV3-1/TRBV3-2 NA ASARANEAF
TRBJ2-7 TRBV6-1 NA ASSQARISYEQY
TRBJ1-4 TRBV3-1/TRBV3-2 TRBD1 ASSRAQGTSTNEKLF
TRBJ2-1 TRBV7-3 NA ASSQTGNEQF
TRBJ1-2 TRBV9 TRBD1 ASSAGTGHYGYT
TRBJ2-2 TRBV6-2/TRBV6-3 NA ASSYSMVSLWAGELF
TRBJ1-4 TRBV19 TRBD1 ASSQWGGQDFGKLF
TRBJ2-3 TRBV24-1 NA ATSDRFTDTQY
TRBJ2-1 TRBV6-2/TRBV6-3 NA ASSIGSSYNEQF
TRBJ2-1 TRBV24-1 NA ATSDKQPGTEQF
TRBJ1-2 TRBV7-9 NA ASSLSGIDGYT
TRBJ2-3 TRBV2 TRBD2 ASSYSGLAGVYDTQY
TRBJ2-7 TRBV3-1/TRBV3-2 TRBD2 ASSPWAGGYEQY
TRBJ1-6 TRBV23-1 NA VTGHRNSPLH
TRBJ2-1 TRBV7-9 TRBD2 ASSSDREGSPNEQF
TRBJ2-7 TRBV28 TRBD2 ASTQRLAAYEQY
TRBJ2-7 TRBV6-2/TRBV6-3 NA ASSPPLRKFSG
TRBJ2-2 TRBV2 NA ASVGTGELF
TRBJ2-1 TRBV9 NA ASSARSNREDEQF
TRBJ1-2 TRBV6-2/TRBV6-3 TRBD1 ASRPRTGVYYGYT
TRBJ1-1 TRBV2 NA ASRTNTEAF
TRBJ1-2 TRBV7-9 NA ASSPTGGFYGYT
TRBJ2-1 TRBV7-6 NA ASSGFRATYNEQF
TRBJ2-1 TRBV15 NA ATSRDRGREQF
TRBJ2-1 TRBV19 TRBD2 ASSIVLPLGGRADNEQF
TRBJ2-3 TRBV29-1 NA SVEGVAFTDTQY
TRBJ1-1 TRBV5-4 NA ASSLDSLTEAF
TRBJ2-3 TRBV2 TRBD2 ASTGASGRLGDTQY
TRBJ1-2 TRBV29-1 TRBD1 SVGGTGNGYT
TRBJ1-1 TRBV13 NA ASSSLQAGTEAF
TRBJ1-6 TRBV5-1 TRBD1 ASSPGQGASALH
TRBJ1-1 TRBV4-1 TRBD1 ASSQVGQGEYVAF
TRBJ2-3 TRBV13 TRBD2 ASSLGLAGSSDTQY
TRBJ1-2 TRBV7-6 TRBD1 ASSLYFGAHPKGARDYGYT
TRBJ2-5 TRBV5-1 NA ASSPQVGAQETQY
TRBJ1-2 TRBV18 NA ASSPGEIYGYT
TRBJ1-2 TRBV18 NA ASSPSPARPYGYT
TRBJ2-1 TRBV7-2 NA ASSPQYGSYNEQF
TRBJ1-3 TRBV5-6 NA ASSWGGSGNTIY
TRBJ2-7 TRBV9 TRBD2 ASSPGTSGLSYEQY